This TCR beta chain was obtained from a study of blood T cell repertoires in COVID-19. Per the study methods: Nucleated cell number was recorded as an estimate derived from reference gene primer amplification. Here immunoSEQ multiplex PCR was the method, and the copy in TCRdb shows in-frame clones only, minus some. That table furnishes V, J and clone size, whereas the DNA furnished D and trimming. Of over 300,000 clones in the sample, almost 90% were seen once. Germline values: CDR1 LNHDA, CDR2 SQIVND (reference sequence). J gave up 5 bases and V 3 bases, and 2 bases lay outside the gene matches. This CDR3 contains 14 residues.

The sample was peripheral blood. The source is a man between 18 and 29 years old with active or convalescent COVID-19. The rearrangement uses TRBV19 and TRBJ2-7; 12 bases fit TRBD2. The CDR3 loop is CASSMTSGRDEQYF. CDR3 coding DNA: TGTGCCAGTAGTATGACTAGCGGGAGAGACGAGCAGTACTTC.